This T cell receptor beta chain originates from a study of neurological immune-mediated disorders. PBMCs numbering 2 million and stored at -80 C yielded the unsorted libraries. This clonotype was observed many times. The cDNA came from 5'RACE with 10-nucleotide random UMIs. MiXCR was run by TCRdb on the 5' RACE reads, yielding one entry per CDR3 protein. Of 50,000 or so distinct CDR3 sequences in the sample, roughly 23% were seen once. This TCR came from a woman in her 70s in good health. Sequenced input: PBMCs.

CDR3 in amino acids: CASSSTRLDTQYF. The CDR3 DNA reads as TGTGCCAGCAGCTCGACGCGGTTGGATACGCAGTATTTT. The gene calls are TRBV7-2 and TRBJ2-3; D is unclear. Trimming cost V 4 bases and J 6 bases, with 11 bases left between them. Germline values: CDR1 SGHTA, CDR2 FQGNSA. The CDR3 sequence is 13 residues long. Looking up the rest from reference TRBV7-2 and TRBJ2-3 gives the full variable domain: GAGVSQSPSNKVTEKGKDVELRCDPISGHTALYWYRQSLGQGLEFLIYFQGNSAPDKSGLPSDRFSAERTGGSVSTLTIQRTQQEDSAVYLCASSSTRLDTQYFGPGTRLTVL.